This entry describes one TCR beta chain. Its antigen is currently unknown. The source of the sample is a study of T cell responses to AZD1222 COVID-19 vaccine. Study-level background: Second-dose intervals near 4 or 12 weeks were combined.

Between the trimmed V and J ends, which lost 0 bases and 2 bases, there was a span of 10 bases. CDR3 length: 15 residues. Study-wide results and limits: Distributed over spike, vaccine-associated CD4 TCRs predominated at 160-218 and 743-854. At baseline, just a handful of AZD1222 recipients tested seropositive.

Assay used: immunoSEQ multiplex PCR; TCRdb lists only in-frame clones, some missing. The sample contains roughly 120,000 clones, 88% of which appear only once. The receptor's source is an adult in good health. The chain combines TRBV23-1 with TRBJ1-2; D is possibly TRBD1 (5 bases). TRBV23-1 is given ORF status, its function remaining uncertain. The sequenced sample was peripheral blood, obtained on day 0 of AZD1222 vaccination. CDR3 DNA sequence: TGCGCCAGCAGTCAATCGACAGAGACAAACTATGGCTACACCTTC. As protein: CASSQSTETNYGYTF.